These 25 T cell receptor beta chains were all obtained from the same sample, sequenced in a study of blood T cell repertoires in COVID-19. Clones were sequenced by immunoSEQ multiplex PCR, and TCRdb holds only the in-frame ones, with some missing. Of over 200,000 clones in the sample, approximately 90% were seen once. Sequencing used PBMCs or T cells enriched from blood (not recorded which). These receptors came from a man aged 18-30 years who had recovered from COVID-19.

The chain uses TRBV10-3 and TRBJ2-2, with 10 bases that match TRBD2. In germline, CDR1 is ENHRY, CDR2 SYGVKD. This CDR3 spans 12 amino acids. V was pared by 10 bases and J by 5 bases, with 1 base of the junction left unmatched. CDR3 sequence (DNA): TGTGCCACTAGCGGGGGAACCGGGGAGCTGTTTTTT. Its translation is CATSGGTGELFF.

This sequence joins TRBV28 and TRBJ1-4; TRBD1 is a possible D gene (6 bases). The CDR3 totals 15 residues. The V gene lost 2 bases and the J gene lost 7 bases, with 14 bases spanning the gap. CDR1 and CDR2 (germline): MDHEN, SYDVKM. CDR3 in DNA: TGTGCCAGCAGTTTAACCAGGGGAGCTGGTGAAAAACTGTTTTTT. Translation: CASSLTRGAGEKLFF. The whole variable domain, filled in from reference TRBV28 and TRBJ1-4, reads DVKVTQSSRYLVKRTGEKVFLECVQDMDHENMFWYRQDPGLGLRLIYFSYDVKMKEKGDIPEGYSVSREKKERFSLILESASTNQTSMYLCASSLTRGAGEKLFFGSGTQLSVL.

This chain links TRBV10-1 with TRBJ2-1; D may be TRBD1 (5 bases). The CDR3 loop spans 13 amino acids. With 7 bases removed from V and 2 bases from J, the gap between germline ends came to 9 bases. The germline V gene has CDR1 WNHNN and CDR2 SYGVQD (reference sequence). This CDR3 is CASNQGPYNEQFF. Here the CDR3 DNA reads TGCGCCAGCAATCAGGGTCCCTACAATGAGCAGTTCTTC.

The rearrangement links TRBV11-3 to TRBJ1-2; 9 bases are shared with TRBD1. The length of the CDR3 is 16 residues. V lost 0 bases to trimming and J lost 5 bases; unmatched junction nucleotides: 7. Germline V gene data show CDR1 as SGHNT and CDR2 as YENEEA. CDR3 coding DNA: TGTGCCAGCAGCTTAGATGGGGGACAGGGTGGATATGGCTACACCTTC. It codes for CASSLDGGQGGYGYTF.

The chain links TRBV7-6 to TRBJ1-3; TRBD1 might be the D (5 bases). V lost 0 bases and J 0 bases, leaving 6 bases between the germline ends. The CDR3 spans 15 residues. From germline, CDR1 is SGHVS and CDR2 FNYEAQ. DNA of the CDR3: TGTGCCAGCAGCTTAGCCGACAGCTCTGGAAACACCATATATTTT. Protein product: CASSLADSSGNTIYF.

The chain recombines TRBV10-3 with TRBJ2-2; TRBD2 matches 9 bases. Losses at the gene ends were 2 bases for V and 5 bases for J; bases not matched to a gene: 3. Germline lookup yields CDR1 ENHRY and CDR2 SYGVKD. The CDR3 sequence is 15 residues long. The CDR3 DNA is TGTGCCATCAGTGAGGGCGGGAGGGATACCGGGGAGCTGTTTTTT. Translated: CAISEGGRDTGELFF.

V gene TRBV27 combines with J gene TRBJ1-4; tentatively, D is TRBD1 (6 bases). CDR1 MNHEY and CDR2 SMNVEV come from the germline V gene (reference sequence). The V end lost 3 bases, the J end lost 7 bases, and 12 bases lay between the germline ends. This CDR3 contains 14 residues. The CDR3 sequence is CASSFRGRGEKLFF. Here the CDR3 DNA reads TGTGCCAGCAGTTTCAGGGGTAGGGGTGAAAAACTGTTTTTT.

This chain connects TRBV7-2 to TRBJ2-7; D unclear. Germline V gene data show CDR1 as SGHTA and CDR2 as FQGNSA. V was trimmed by 4 bases and J by 0 bases, leaving 13 bases between them. This CDR3 spans 15 amino acids. In nucleotides, the CDR3 is TGTGCCAGCAGCTACCGTTATCTCAGCTCCTACGAGCAGTACTTC. This translates into CASSYRYLSSYEQYF.

Comment on this clone: Different DNA sequences within this sample yield the same CDR3. The chain is built from TRBV27 and TRBJ2-7; D unclear. The length of the CDR3 is 11 residues. V shed 4 bases and J shed 4 bases, with 5 bases lying between them. Germline-derived CDR1 and CDR2 are MNHEY and SMNVEV (reference sequence). The CDR3: CASSSLYEQYF. The CDR3 nucleotides read TGTGCCAGCAGTTCCCTTTACGAGCAGTACTTC.

The V and J genes are TRBV30 and TRBJ2-7; 9 bases agree with TRBD1. The V gene's germline CDR1 is GTSNPN and CDR2 SVGIG (reference sequence). V dropped 7 bases and J dropped 5; count of bases not matched to a gene: 6. The CDR3 sequence is 12 residues long. The CDR3 DNA follows: TGTGCCTCGGGACAGGGTCTCCACGAGCAGTACTTC. Translation: CASGQGLHEQYF.

This clone was picked up one time. The chain employs TRBV5-6 and TRBJ1-2; D may be TRBD1 (6 bases). There are 15 residues in the CDR3. Germline CDR1 reads SGHDT; CDR2 reads YYEEEE. Trimming cost V 2 bases and J 7 bases, with 18 bases left between them. The CDR3: CASSFSNPGVSGYTF. The CDR3, as DNA: TGTGCCAGCAGCTTTTCAAACCCAGGGGTTTCTGGCTACACCTTC. The complete variable domain, with remaining parts taken from reference TRBV5-6 and TRBJ1-2, reads DAGVTQSPTHLIKTRGQQVTLRCSPKSGHDTVSWYQQALGQGPQFIFQYYEEEERQRGNFPDRFSGHQFPNYSSELNVNALLLGDSALYLCASSFSNPGVSGYTFGSGTRLTVV.

The CDR3 sequence: CASSRFGTGTEISYEQYF. The CDR3 DNA reads as TGTGCCAGCAGCCGTTTTGGGACCGGGACAGAAATTTCCTACGAGCAGTACTTC. V and J are TRBV7-2 and TRBJ2-7; 7 bases are a match to TRBD1. Unmatched junction bases numbered 17, after V lost 5 bases and J lost 1 base. The CDR3 runs to 18 residues. Germline loops: CDR1 SGHTA, CDR2 FQGNSA.

This chain connects TRBV18 to TRBJ1-4; 7 bases are shared with TRBD1. Germline values: CDR1 KGHSH, CDR2 LQKENI. Trimming removed 3 bases from V and 0 bases from J; junction bases left unmatched: 4. This CDR3 has 16 residues. CDR3 DNA: TGTGCCAGCTCACCCCAGGGGGGAGCAACTAATGAAAAACTGTTTTTT. It codes for CASSPQGGATNEKLFF.

This clone has a handful of counts. This rearrangement joins TRBV11-3 to TRBJ1-1, with TRBD1 matching 7 bases. V was pared by 5 bases and J by 7 bases, with 7 bases of the junction left unmatched. The V gene's germline CDR1 is SGHNT and CDR2 YENEEA. The CDR3 consists of 13 residues. This CDR3 reads CASSLQGLGEAFF. In DNA form, the CDR3 reads TGTGCCAGCAGCCTACAGGGGCTCGGTGAAGCTTTCTTT.

This chain uses TRBV28 with TRBJ2-4; 8 bases are a match to TRBD2. Germline V gene sequence: CDR1 MDHEN, CDR2 SYDVKM. This CDR3 is 14 amino acids long. The V gene end was trimmed by 2 bases and the J gene end by 9 bases; junction bases not matched to a gene: 6. CDR3 loop: CASSLTGGSVIQYF. Written as DNA, the CDR3 is TGTGCCAGCAGTTTAACGGGAGGGTCTGTCATTCAGTACTTC.

The rearrangement joins TRBV2 to TRBJ2-1, with 10 bases identical to TRBD2. CDR1 is SNHLY and CDR2 is FYNNEI in the germline V gene. This CDR3 has 16 residues. J lost 5 bases, V lost 4 bases, and 8 bases had no gene match. CDR3 protein: CASSGGLARPNNEQFF. The CDR3 nucleotides read TGTGCCAGCAGTGGGGGACTAGCGCGACCTAACAATGAGCAGTTCTTC.

Only a few counts were recorded for this clone. The chain couples TRBV27 to TRBJ2-3, with 7 bases matching TRBD1. Germline V CDR1 and CDR2: MNHEY, SMNVEV (reference sequence). The V segment lost 6 bases and the J segment 6 bases; nucleotides outside the gene matches: 3. This CDR3 comprises 12 residues. This CDR3 is CASRPRGDTQYF. Written as DNA, the CDR3 is TGTGCCAGCAGACCCAGGGGGGATACGCAGTATTTT.

The V and J genes are TRBV27 and TRBJ2-2; weak D call: TRBD1 (6 bases). V shed 6 bases and J shed 4 bases, with 9 bases lying between them. Germline V gives CDR1 MNHEY, CDR2 SMNVEV (reference sequence). The CDR3 extends over 13 amino acids. CDR3 in DNA: TGTGCCAGCAGCAAGGGGGTCACCGGGGAGCTGTTTTTT. Translation: CASSKGVTGELFF.

This chain connects TRBV2 to TRBJ2-7; 9 bases align to TRBD1. The germline V gene encodes CDR1 SNHLY and CDR2 FYNNEI. The CDR3 consists of 12 residues. With 8 bases clipped from V and 4 bases from J, the junction kept 3 bases outside the gene matches. DNA of the CDR3: TGTGCCAGCGGGGGACAGGGTTACGAGCAGTACTTC. It specifies CASGGQGYEQYF.

V gene TRBV10-1 combines with J gene TRBJ2-1, with D perhaps matching TRBD2 (5 bases). There are 16 residues in the CDR3. V shed 2 bases and J shed 0 bases, with 11 bases lying between them. Per the germline V gene, CDR1 is WNHNN and CDR2 is SYGVQD (reference sequence). The CDR3 is CASSERAASSYNEQFF. The CDR3 coding sequence is TGCGCCAGCAGTGAGAGAGCGGCCAGCTCCTACAATGAGCAGTTCTTC.

The chain combines TRBV6-1 with TRBJ1-2; D remains unclear. From germline, CDR1 is MNHNS and CDR2 SASEGT. This CDR3 region has 14 residues. The V and J ends lost 3 bases and 8 bases respectively, with 16 bases between them. The CDR3, as DNA: TGTGCCAGCAGTGAGCGGAAGAACTCCTACGGCTACACCTTC. Translating gives CASSERKNSYGYTF.

The chain uses TRBV2 and TRBJ1-5, with unresolved D. Deletions cut 4 bases from V and 2 bases from J, with 12 bases between. The CDR3 is 15 amino acids. CDR1 is SNHLY and CDR2 is FYNNEI in the germline V gene. The CDR3, as DNA: TGTGCCAGCAGTGGAGGCCCGGGAGGCAATCAGCCCCAGCATTTT. This gives the protein CASSGGPGGNQPQHF.

This chain connects TRBV5-1 to TRBJ1-2; no clear D gene. V lost 1 base and J lost 4, with 14 bases in between. Germline V gene data show CDR1 as SGHRS and CDR2 as YFSETQ. The CDR3 consists of 15 residues. In DNA form, the CDR3 reads TGCGCCAGCAGCTTGAACCCTCAATTGAGCTATGGCTACACCTTC. This codes for CASSLNPQLSYGYTF.

In its sample, this clone was seen a few times. V and J are TRBV6-5 and TRBJ2-7; TRBD1 matches at 7 bases. CDR1 MNHEY and CDR2 SVGAGI come from the germline V gene. The CDR3 length is 14 residues. V trimming: 4 bases; J trimming: 0 bases; junction bases outside the gene matches: 3. CDR3 region: CASSSDRDSYEQYF. The DNA of the CDR3 is TGTGCCAGCAGTTCCGACAGGGACTCCTACGAGCAGTACTTC.

DNA for the CDR3: TGTGCCAGCAGCTTCTTTTTGGGGGGAATATCGGACGAGCAGTACTTC. Translated: CASSFFLGGISDEQYF. The rearrangement uses TRBV5-5 and TRBJ2-7; tentatively, D is TRBD2 (6 bases). This CDR3 is 16 amino acids long. CDR1 and CDR2 (germline): SGHKS, YYEKEE (reference sequence). V gave up 2 bases and J gave up 5 bases, with 20 bases separating them. The full variable domain, its missing parts supplied by reference TRBV5-5 and TRBJ2-7, is DAGVTQSPTHLIKTRGQQVTLRCSPISGHKSVSWYQQVLGQGPQFIFQYYEKEERGRGNFPDRFSARQFPNYSSELNVNALLLGDSALYLCASSFFLGGISDEQYFGPGTRLTVT.